This T cell receptor beta chain emerged from a study of T cell clones after liver transplantation. Study-wide results and limits: Migration into the graft, not deletion, may explain lost graft donor-reactive T cells. Donor-reactive sequences fell more than third party-reactive ones, suggesting partial deletion.

The CDR3 consists of 16 residues. V trimming: 3 bases; J trimming: 2 bases; junction bases outside the gene matches: 8. The germline gives CDR1 SGHNT, CDR2 YYREEE (reference sequence). This clone came up once. The antigen remains unidentified. TCRdb's table, derived via immunoSEQ multiplex PCR, lists solely in-frame clones and lacks some. The data show roughly 50,000 clones, roughly 80% seen once. The rearrangement uses TRBV5-4 and TRBJ2-3; TRBD1 agrees at 8 bases. This clonotype was sampled from a human donor who received a liver transplant. This specimen consisted of CD4+ T cells from blood, obtained before liver transplant. CDR3 protein: CASSSRTGRNTDTQYF. The CDR3 DNA follows: TGTGCCAGCAGCTCCAGGACAGGGCGTAACACAGATACGCAGTATTTT.